The count of the clone carrying this T cell receptor beta chain is one. Its cognate antigen is unknown. The sample comes from a study of circulating and synovial CD4+ cells in juvenile arthritis. Study results and limitations: Diversity here was lower than in bulk blood CD4 cells.

The assay was immunoSEQ multiplex PCR, and TCRdb's table has in-frame clones only and misses some. The table records roughly 32,000 clones, about 95% of them present only once. The CDR3 totals 15 residues. Germline loops: CDR1 LNHDA, CDR2 SQIVND (reference sequence). The V end was cut by 3 bases, the J end by 0 bases, with 10 bases between. The receptor comes from a human donor with juvenile idiopathic arthritis. This rearrangement joins TRBV19 to TRBJ2-3; no clear D. Material: CD4+ T cells from blood. CDR3 sequence (DNA): TGTGCCAGTAGTATCCGGCAGACTAGCACAGATACGCAGTATTTT. This sequence encodes CASSIRQTSTDTQYF. Together with reference TRBV19 and TRBJ2-3, the CDR3 gives the full variable domain: DGGITQSPKYLFRKEGQNVTLSCEQNLNHDAMYWYRQDPGQGLRLIYYSQIVNDFQKGDIAEGYSVSREKKESFPLTVTSAQKNPTAFYLCASSIRQTSTDTQYFGPGTRLTVL.